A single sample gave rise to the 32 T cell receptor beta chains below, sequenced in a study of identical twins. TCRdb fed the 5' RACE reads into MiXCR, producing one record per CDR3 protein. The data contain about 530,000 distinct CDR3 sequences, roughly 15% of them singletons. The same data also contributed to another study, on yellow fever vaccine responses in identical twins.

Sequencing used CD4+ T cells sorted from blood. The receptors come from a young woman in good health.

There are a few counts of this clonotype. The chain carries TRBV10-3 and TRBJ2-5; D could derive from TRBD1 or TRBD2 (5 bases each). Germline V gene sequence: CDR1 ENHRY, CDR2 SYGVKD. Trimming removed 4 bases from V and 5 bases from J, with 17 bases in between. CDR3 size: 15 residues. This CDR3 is CAISARGDVGETQYF. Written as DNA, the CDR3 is TGTGCCATCAGTGCGAGGGGTGATGTGGGGGAGACCCAGTACTTC.

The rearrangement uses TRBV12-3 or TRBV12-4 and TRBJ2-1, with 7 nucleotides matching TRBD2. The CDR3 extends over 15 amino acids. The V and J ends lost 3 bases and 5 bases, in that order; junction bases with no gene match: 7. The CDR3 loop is CASSLFRTRDNEQFF. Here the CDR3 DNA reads TGTGCCAGCAGTTTGTTCCGGACTAGAGACAATGAGCAGTTCTTC.

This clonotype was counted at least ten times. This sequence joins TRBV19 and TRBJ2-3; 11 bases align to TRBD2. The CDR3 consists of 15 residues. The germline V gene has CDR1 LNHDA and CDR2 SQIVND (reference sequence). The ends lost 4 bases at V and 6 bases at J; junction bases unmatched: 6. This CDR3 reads CASSTPLAGVDTQYF. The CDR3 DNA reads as TGTGCCAGTAGTACGCCACTAGCGGGAGTGGATACGCAGTATTTT.

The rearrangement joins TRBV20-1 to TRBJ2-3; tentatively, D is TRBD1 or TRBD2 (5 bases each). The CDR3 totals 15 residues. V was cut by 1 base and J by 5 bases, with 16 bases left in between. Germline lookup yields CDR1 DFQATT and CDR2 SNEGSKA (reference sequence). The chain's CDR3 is CSARVRDPGIDTQYF. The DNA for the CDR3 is TGCAGTGCTAGAGTCCGGGACCCTGGAATAGATACGCAGTATTTT.

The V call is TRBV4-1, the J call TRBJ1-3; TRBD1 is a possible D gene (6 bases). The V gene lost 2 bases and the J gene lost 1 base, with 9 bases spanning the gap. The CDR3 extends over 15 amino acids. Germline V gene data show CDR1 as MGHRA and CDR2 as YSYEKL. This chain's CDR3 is CASSQRRGSGNTIYF. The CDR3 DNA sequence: TGCGCCAGCAGCCAAAGGAGGGGGTCTGGAAACACCATATATTTT.

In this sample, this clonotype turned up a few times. CDR3 coding DNA: TGCAGTGCTAGAGATTGGCGACAGGGTTTCTATGGCTACACCTTC. Its translation: CSARDWRQGFYGYTF. The chain recombines TRBV20-1 with TRBJ1-2; 7 bases are shared with TRBD1. Losses at the gene ends were 0 bases for V and 4 bases for J; bases not matched to a gene: 8. CDR1 and CDR2 (germline): DFQATT, SNEGSKA (reference sequence). The CDR3 has 15 amino acids.

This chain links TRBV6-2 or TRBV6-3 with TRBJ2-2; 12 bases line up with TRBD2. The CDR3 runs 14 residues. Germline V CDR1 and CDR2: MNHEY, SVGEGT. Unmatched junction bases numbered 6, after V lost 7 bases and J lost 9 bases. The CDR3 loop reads CASKRLAGDRELFF. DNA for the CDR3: TGTGCCAGCAAAAGACTAGCGGGGGACCGGGAGCTGTTTTTT.

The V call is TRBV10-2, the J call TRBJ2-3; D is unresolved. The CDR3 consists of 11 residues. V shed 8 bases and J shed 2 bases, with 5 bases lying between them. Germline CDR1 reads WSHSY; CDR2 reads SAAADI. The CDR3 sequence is CASQPTDTQYF. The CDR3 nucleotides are TGCGCCAGCCAACCCACAGATACGCAGTATTTT.

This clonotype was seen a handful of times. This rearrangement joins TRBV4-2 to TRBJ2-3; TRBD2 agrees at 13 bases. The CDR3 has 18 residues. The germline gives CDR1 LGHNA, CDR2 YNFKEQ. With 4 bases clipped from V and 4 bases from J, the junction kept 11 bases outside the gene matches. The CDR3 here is CASSPRWTSGSQPDTQYF. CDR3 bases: TGTGCCAGCAGCCCCCGGTGGACTAGCGGGAGTCAGCCAGATACGCAGTATTTT.

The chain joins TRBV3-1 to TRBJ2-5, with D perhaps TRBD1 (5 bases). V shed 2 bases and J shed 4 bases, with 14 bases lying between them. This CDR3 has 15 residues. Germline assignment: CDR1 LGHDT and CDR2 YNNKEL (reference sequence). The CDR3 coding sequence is TGTGCCAGCAGCCAAATCAGGGTATCCACAGAGACCCAGTACTTC. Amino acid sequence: CASSQIRVSTETQYF.

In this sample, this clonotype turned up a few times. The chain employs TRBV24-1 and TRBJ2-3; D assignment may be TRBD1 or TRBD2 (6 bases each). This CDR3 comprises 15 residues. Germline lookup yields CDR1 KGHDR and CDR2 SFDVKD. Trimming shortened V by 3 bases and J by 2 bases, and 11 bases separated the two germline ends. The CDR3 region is CATSDQRGPTDTQYF. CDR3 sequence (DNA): TGTGCCACCAGTGATCAACGGGGGCCCACAGATACGCAGTATTTT.

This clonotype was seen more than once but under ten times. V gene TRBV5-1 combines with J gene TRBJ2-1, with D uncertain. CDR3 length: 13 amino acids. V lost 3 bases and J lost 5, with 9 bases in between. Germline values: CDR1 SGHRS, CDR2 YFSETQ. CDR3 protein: CASSSWTNNEQFF. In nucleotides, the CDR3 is TGCGCCAGCAGCTCATGGACGAACAATGAGCAGTTCTTC.

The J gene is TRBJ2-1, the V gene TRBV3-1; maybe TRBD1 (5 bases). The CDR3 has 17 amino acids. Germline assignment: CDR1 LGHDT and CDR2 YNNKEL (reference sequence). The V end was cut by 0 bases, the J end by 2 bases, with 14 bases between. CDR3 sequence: CASSQEDPGIAYNEQFF. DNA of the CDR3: TGTGCCAGCAGCCAAGAGGACCCAGGGATCGCCTACAATGAGCAGTTCTTC.

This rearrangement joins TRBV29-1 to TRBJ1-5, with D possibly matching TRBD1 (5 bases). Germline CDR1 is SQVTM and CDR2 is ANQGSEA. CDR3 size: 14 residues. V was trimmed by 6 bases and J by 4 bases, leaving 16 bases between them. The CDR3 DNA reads TGCAGCGTCTCGGCGGGCGGGGGAAATCAGCCCCAGCATTTT. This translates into CSVSAGGGNQPQHF.

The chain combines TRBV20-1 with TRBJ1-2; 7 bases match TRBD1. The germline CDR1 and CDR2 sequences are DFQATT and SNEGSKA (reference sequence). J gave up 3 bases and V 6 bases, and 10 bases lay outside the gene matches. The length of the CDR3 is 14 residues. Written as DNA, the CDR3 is TGCAGTGCCACCACGGGACAGAACCACTATGGCTACACCTTC. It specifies CSATTGQNHYGYTF.

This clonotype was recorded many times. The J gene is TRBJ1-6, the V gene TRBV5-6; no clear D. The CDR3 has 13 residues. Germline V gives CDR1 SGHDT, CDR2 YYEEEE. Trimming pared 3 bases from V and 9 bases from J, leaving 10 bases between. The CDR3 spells CASSSRLGSPLHF. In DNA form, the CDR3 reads TGTGCCAGCAGCTCCCGCTTGGGTTCACCCCTCCACTTT. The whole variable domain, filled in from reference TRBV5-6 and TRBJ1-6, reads DAGVTQSPTHLIKTRGQQVTLRCSPKSGHDTVSWYQQALGQGPQFIFQYYEEEERQRGNFPDRFSGHQFPNYSSELNVNALLLGDSALYLCASSSRLGSPLHFGNGTRLTVT.

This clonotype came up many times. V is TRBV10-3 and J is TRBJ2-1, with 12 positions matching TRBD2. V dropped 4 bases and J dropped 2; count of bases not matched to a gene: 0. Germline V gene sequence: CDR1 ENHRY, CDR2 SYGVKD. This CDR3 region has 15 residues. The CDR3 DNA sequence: TGTGCCATCAGTGGGACTAGCGGGGCCTACAATGAGCAGTTCTTC. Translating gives CAISGTSGAYNEQFF.

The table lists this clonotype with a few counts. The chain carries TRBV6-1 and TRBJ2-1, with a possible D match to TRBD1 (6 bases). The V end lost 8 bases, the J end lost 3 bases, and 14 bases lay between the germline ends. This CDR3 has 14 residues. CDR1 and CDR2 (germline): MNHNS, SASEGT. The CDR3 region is CASHRDTLYNEQFF. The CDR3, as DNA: TGTGCCAGCCACCGGGACACACTCTACAATGAGCAGTTCTTC.

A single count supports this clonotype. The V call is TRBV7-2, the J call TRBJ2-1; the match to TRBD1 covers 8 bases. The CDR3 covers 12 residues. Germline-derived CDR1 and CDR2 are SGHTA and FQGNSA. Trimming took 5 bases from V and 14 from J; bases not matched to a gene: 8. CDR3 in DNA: TGTGCCAGCAGCGTATGGACAGGGACCAAGTTCTTC. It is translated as CASSVWTGTKFF.

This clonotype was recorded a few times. CDR3 region: CASSLAYPRTDTQYF. The CDR3 nucleotides are TGCGCCAGCAGCTTGGCGTATCCCCGCACAGATACGCAGTATTTT. The rearrangement joins TRBV5-1 to TRBJ2-3; no reliable D call. The CDR3 consists of 15 residues. Germline V CDR1 and CDR2: SGHRS, YFSETQ. Trimming left V 0 bases short and J 1 base short, with 9 bases between.

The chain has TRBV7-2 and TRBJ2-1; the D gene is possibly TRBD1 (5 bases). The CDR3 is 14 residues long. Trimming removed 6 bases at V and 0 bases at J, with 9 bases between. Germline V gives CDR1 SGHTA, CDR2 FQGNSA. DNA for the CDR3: TGTGCCAGCAGAGGCAGGGACTCCTACAATGAGCAGTTCTTC. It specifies CASRGRDSYNEQFF.

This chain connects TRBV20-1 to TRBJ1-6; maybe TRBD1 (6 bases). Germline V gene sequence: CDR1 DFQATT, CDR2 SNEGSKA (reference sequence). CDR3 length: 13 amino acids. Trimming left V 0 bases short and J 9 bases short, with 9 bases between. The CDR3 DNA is TGCAGTGCTAGAGAACTAGGGGGTTCACCCCTCCACTTT. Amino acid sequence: CSARELGGSPLHF.

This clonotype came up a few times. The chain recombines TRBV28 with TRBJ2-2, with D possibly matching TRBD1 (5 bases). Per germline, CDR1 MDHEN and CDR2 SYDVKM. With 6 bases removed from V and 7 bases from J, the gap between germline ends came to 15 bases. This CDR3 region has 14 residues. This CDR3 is CASRGTGKGGELFF. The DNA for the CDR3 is TGTGCCAGCAGGGGAACAGGAAAGGGCGGGGAGCTGTTTTTT.

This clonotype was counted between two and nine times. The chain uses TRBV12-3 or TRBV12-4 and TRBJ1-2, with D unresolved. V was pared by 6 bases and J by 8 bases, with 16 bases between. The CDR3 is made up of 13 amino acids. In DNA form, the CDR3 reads TGTGCCAGCAGCCTCCGGGTCCTTGGCGGCTACACCTTC. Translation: CASSLRVLGGYTF.

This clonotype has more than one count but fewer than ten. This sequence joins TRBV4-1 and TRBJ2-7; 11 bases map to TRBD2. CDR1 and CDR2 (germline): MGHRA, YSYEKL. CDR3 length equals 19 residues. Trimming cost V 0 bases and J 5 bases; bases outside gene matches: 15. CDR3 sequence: CASSQDRSGRLAGSNEQYF. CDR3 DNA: TGCGCCAGCAGCCAAGACAGGTCGGGAAGACTAGCGGGGTCAAACGAGCAGTACTTC.

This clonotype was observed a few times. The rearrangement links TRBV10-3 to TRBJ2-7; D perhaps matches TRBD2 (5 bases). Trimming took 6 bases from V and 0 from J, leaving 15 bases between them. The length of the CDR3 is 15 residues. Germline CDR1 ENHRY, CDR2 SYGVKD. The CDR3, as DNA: TGTGCCATCAGCGACATCGGGGTTAGCTCCTACGAGCAGTACTTC. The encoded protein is CAISDIGVSSYEQYF.

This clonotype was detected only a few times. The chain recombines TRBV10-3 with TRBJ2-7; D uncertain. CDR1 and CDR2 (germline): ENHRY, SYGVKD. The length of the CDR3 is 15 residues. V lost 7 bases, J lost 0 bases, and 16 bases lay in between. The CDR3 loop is CAITPSSDPSYEQYF. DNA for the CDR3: TGTGCCATCACACCTTCCTCCGACCCCTCCTACGAGCAGTACTTC.

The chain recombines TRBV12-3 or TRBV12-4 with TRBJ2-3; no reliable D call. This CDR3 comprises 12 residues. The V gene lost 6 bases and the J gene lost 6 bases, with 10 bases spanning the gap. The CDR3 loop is CASSIVSDTQYF. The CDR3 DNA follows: TGTGCCAGCAGCATTGTATCGGATACGCAGTATTTT.

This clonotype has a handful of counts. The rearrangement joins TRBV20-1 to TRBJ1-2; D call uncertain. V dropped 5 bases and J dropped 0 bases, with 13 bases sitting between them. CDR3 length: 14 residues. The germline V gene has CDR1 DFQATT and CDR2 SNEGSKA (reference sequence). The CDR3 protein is CSAASGISNYGYTF. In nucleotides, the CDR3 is TGCAGTGCTGCATCCGGGATCTCTAACTATGGCTACACCTTC.

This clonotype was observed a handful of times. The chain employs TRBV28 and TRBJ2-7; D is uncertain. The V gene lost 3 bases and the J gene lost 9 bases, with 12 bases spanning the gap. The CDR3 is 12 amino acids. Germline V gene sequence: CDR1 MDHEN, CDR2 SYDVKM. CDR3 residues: CASSFGARGQYF. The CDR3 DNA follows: TGTGCCAGCAGTTTTGGAGCGCGAGGGCAGTACTTC.

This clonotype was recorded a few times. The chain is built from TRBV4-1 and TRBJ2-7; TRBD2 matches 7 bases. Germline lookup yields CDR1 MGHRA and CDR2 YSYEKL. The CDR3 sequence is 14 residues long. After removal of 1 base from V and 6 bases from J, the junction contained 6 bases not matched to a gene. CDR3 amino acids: CASSQGLARGEQYF. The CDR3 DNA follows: TGCGCCAGCAGCCAAGGACTAGCCCGCGGCGAGCAGTACTTC.

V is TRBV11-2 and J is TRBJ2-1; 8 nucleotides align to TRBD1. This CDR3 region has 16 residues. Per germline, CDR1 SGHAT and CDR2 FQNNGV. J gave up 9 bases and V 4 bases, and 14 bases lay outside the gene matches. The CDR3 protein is CASSSGPGQVRGEQFF. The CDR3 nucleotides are TGTGCCAGCAGCTCTGGGCCGGGACAGGTGCGAGGTGAGCAGTTCTTC.